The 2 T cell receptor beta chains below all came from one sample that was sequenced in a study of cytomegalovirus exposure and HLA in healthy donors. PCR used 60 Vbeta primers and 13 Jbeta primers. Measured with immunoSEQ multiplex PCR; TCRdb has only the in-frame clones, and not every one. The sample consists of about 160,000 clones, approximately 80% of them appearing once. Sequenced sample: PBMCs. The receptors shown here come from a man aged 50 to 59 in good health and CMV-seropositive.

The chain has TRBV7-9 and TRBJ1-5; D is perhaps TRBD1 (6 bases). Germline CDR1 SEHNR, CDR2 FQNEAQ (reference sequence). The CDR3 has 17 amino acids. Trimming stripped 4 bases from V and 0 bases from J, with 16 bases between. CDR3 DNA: TGTGCCAGCAGCTCCTCGAAACAGGGCTATAGCAATCAGCCCCAGCATTTT. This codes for CASSSSKQGYSNQPQHF.

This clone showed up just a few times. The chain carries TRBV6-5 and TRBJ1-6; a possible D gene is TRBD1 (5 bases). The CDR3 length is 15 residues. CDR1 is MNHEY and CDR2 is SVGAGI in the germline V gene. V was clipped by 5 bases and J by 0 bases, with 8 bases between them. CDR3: CASSQTVSYNSPLHF. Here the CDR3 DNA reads TGTGCCAGCAGTCAGACAGTCTCCTATAATTCACCCCTCCACTTT.